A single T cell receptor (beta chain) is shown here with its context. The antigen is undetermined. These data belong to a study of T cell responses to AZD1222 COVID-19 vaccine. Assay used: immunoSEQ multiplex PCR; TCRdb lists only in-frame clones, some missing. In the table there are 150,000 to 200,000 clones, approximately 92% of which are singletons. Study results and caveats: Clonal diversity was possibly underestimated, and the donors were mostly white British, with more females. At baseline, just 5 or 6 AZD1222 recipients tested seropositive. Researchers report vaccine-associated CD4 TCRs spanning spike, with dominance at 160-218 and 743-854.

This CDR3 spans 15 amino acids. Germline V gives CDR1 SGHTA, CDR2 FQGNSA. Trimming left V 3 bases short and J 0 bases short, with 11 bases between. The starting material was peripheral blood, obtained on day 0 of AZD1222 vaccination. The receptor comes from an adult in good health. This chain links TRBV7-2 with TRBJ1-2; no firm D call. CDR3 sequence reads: CASSLRAGANYGYTF. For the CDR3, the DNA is TGTGCCAGCAGCTTGCGGGCGGGAGCTAACTATGGCTACACCTTC.